The clone carrying this TCR beta chain was seen more than once but under ten times. No antigen is known for it. The entry originates in a study of cytomegalovirus exposure and HLA in healthy donors. Study-wide results and caveats: Most TCR sequences were rare, but some public TCRs occurred in many donors. Confirmation in vitro established that a few CMV-associated chains were specific for CMV antigens. Among donors in an Asian-associated ancestry cluster, a later analysis reportedly found fewer N-insertions than the approximately 670-donor mean.

In the PCR, 60 Vbeta and 13 Jbeta primers were used. Assay used: immunoSEQ multiplex PCR; TCRdb lists only in-frame clones, some missing. This sample carries roughly 200,000 clones, 55% to 75% of them seen once, and the ten largest clones take 2% to 3%. Donors had nominal health at sampling but likely had unrecorded immune exposures. CDR3 length: 13 residues. V dropped 2 bases and J dropped 10 bases, with 17 bases sitting between them. Germline V lookup: CDR1 SQVTM, CDR2 ANQGSEA. The receptor comes from a man aged 35-49 years in good health and CMV-seropositive. The gene calls are TRBV29-1 and TRBJ1-2, with a tentative D call TRBD1 (6 bases). Specimen: PBMCs. CDR3 coding DNA: TGCAGCGTTGAACTGACAGGATTGGATGACTACACCTTC. Translated: CSVELTGLDDYTF.